This TCR beta chain was captured in a study of T-cell memory formation after mild COVID-19. Regarding the study as a whole: Cross-reactive memory appears to have joined, as suggested by some responding clones showing up in pre-infection memory. Among CD4+ contracting clones, most were CM and EM, and CD8+ ones EMRA.

CDR1 is MNHEY, CDR2 SVGAGI, per germline. Trimming shortened V by 0 bases and J by 4 bases, and 13 bases separated the two germline ends. This CDR3 comprises 15 residues. TCRdb reanalysed the 5' RACE reads using MiXCR and keeps one entry per CDR3 protein. This table has over 400,000 distinct CDR3 sequences, 23% appearing once. This clonotype was counted a few times. Antigen unknown. The chain recombines TRBV6-5 with TRBJ2-7, with D uncertain. The sequencing sample was made of PBMCs or a T cell subset sorted from them (not recorded which). This clonotype was sampled from an adult woman who had mild COVID-19 (a few samples of this study predate the infection). Cell type and time point are not known. The CDR3 region has the DNA TGTGCCAGCAGTTACTCGGAACAGCCAGGATACGAGCAGTACTTC. Translating gives CASSYSEQPGYEQYF.